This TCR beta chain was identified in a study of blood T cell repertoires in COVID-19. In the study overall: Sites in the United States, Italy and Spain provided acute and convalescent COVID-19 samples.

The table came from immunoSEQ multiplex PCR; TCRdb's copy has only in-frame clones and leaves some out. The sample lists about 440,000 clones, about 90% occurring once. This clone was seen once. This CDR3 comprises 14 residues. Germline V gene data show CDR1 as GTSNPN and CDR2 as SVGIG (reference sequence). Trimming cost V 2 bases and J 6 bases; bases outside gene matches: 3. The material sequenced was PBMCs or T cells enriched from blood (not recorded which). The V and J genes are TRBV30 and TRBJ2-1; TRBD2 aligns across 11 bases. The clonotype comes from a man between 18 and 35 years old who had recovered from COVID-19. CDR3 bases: TGTGCCTGGAGTAGGGGACTAGCGGCCAATGAGCAGTTCTTC. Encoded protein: CAWSRGLAANEQFF.